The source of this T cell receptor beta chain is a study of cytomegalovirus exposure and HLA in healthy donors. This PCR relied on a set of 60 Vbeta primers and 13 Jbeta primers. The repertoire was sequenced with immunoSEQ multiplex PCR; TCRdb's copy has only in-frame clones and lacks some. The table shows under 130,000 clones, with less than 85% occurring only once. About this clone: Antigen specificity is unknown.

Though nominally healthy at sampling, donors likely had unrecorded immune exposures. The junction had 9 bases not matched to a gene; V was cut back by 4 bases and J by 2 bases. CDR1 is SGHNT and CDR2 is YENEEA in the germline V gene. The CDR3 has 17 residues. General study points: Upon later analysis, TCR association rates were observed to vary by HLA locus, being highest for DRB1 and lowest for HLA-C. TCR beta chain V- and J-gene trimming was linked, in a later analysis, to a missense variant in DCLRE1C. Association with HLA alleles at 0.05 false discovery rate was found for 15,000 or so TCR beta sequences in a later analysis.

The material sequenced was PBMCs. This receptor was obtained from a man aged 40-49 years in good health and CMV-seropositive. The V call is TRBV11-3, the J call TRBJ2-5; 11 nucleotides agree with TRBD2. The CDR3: CASSSRLGTSGQETQYF. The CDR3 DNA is TGTGCCAGCAGCTCTCGCCTTGGGACTAGCGGACAAGAGACCCAGTACTTC.